This passage covers 18 T cell receptor beta chains from one sample sequenced in a study of T cell responses to AZD1222 COVID-19 vaccine. The data were produced by immunoSEQ multiplex PCR, yet TCRdb's version contains in-frame clones alone and is incomplete. The sample has over 150,000 clones; approximately 90% are singletons. The material was peripheral blood, obtained on day 0 of AZD1222 vaccination. The receptors were gathered from an adult in good health.

This chain links TRBV5-1 with TRBJ2-2, with a tentative D call TRBD2 (5 bases). The CDR3 loop spans 15 amino acids. The V and J ends lost 8 bases and 1 base respectively, with 15 bases between them. The germline V gene encodes CDR1 SGHRS and CDR2 YFSETQ. In DNA form, the CDR3 reads TGCGCCAGTCAGGAGGTCCCTATGAACACCGGGGAGCTGTTTTTT. Translating gives CASQEVPMNTGELFF.

The rearrangement joins TRBV5-4 to TRBJ2-7; D is perhaps TRBD1 (5 bases). The V end lost 4 bases, the J end lost 2 bases, and 13 bases lay between the germline ends. Germline CDR1 reads SGHNT; CDR2 reads YYREEE (reference sequence). This CDR3 comprises 14 residues. For the CDR3, the DNA is TGTGCCAGCAGCCCGGATTTAGGGGCCTACGAGCAGTACTTC. It specifies CASSPDLGAYEQYF.

This clone has a single count. The gene calls are TRBV4-3 and TRBJ2-3, with TRBD2 matching 7 bases. The CDR3 runs to 14 residues. CDR1 LGHNA and CDR2 YSLEER come from the germline V gene. Unmatched junction bases numbered 7, after V lost 10 bases and J lost 0 bases. CDR3 sequence reads: CAKGLQISTDTQYF. The CDR3 nucleotides read TGCGCCAAGGGACTACAGATTAGCACAGATACGCAGTATTTT.

This clone was seen just once. The chain's CDR3 is CASRATGRTTNEKLFF. DNA for the CDR3: TGTGCCAGCAGGGCAACAGGGAGGACGACTAATGAAAAACTGTTTTTT. The gene calls are TRBV3-1 (or the pseudogene TRBV3-2) and TRBJ1-4, with D tentatively TRBD1 (6 bases). The CDR3 has 16 amino acids. Germline lookup yields CDR1 LGHDT and CDR2 YNNKEL (reference sequence). With 6 bases removed from V and 2 bases from J, the gap between germline ends came to 16 bases.

This clone was picked up one time. CDR3 protein: CASSADLGGRNTGELFF. The CDR3 nucleotides read TGTGCCAGCAGCGCTGATTTGGGGGGAAGGAACACCGGGGAGCTGTTTTTT. V usage is TRBV9 and J usage is TRBJ2-2; TRBD2 is a possible D gene (6 bases). The germline V gene has CDR1 SGDLS and CDR2 YYNGEE. V was shortened by 3 bases and J by 1 base, with 16 bases between the two germline ends. The CDR3 sequence is 17 residues long. Together with reference TRBV9 and TRBJ2-2, the CDR3 gives the full variable domain: DSGVTQTPKHLITATGQRVTLRCSPRSGDLSVYWYQQSLDQGLQFLIQYYNGEERAKGNILERFSAQQFPDLHSELNLSSLELGDSALYFCASSADLGGRNTGELFFGEGSRLTVL.

This clone was found a few times. This sequence joins TRBV2 and TRBJ1-2, with D unclear. V was shortened by 5 bases and J by 8 bases, with 15 bases between the two germline ends. Germline-derived CDR1 and CDR2 are SNHLY and FYNNEI. This CDR3 is built from 13 residues. CDR3 loop: CASSRNSMEGYTF. CDR3 sequence (DNA): TGTGCCAGCAGTCGTAATAGCATGGAGGGCTACACCTTC.

The chain recombines TRBV9 with TRBJ2-7; tentatively, D is TRBD1 or TRBD2 (5 bases each). The V gene's germline CDR1 is SGDLS and CDR2 YYNGEE. The CDR3 has 14 residues. Trimming took 0 bases from V and 5 from J, leaving 12 bases between them. DNA of the CDR3: TGTGCCAGCAGCGTAGTTGGGGCGGGCGACGAGCAGTACTTC. Amino acid sequence: CASSVVGAGDEQYF.

The chain links TRBV6-2 or TRBV6-3 to TRBJ2-2; possible D gene TRBD2, 6 bases. This CDR3 is built from 13 residues. Germline CDR1 MNHEY, CDR2 SVGEGT. V was cut by 5 bases and J by 6 bases, with 10 bases left in between. In nucleotides, the CDR3 is TGTGCCAGCAGTCATGCGGGGCCCGGGGAGCTGTTTTTT. As protein: CASSHAGPGELFF.

This chain uses TRBV20-1 with TRBJ2-3; 13 nucleotides line up with TRBD2. J gave up 4 bases and V 3 bases, and 13 bases lay outside the gene matches. The CDR3 extends over 18 amino acids. CDR1 is DFQATT, CDR2 SNEGSKA, per germline (reference sequence). CDR3 sequence (DNA): TGCAGTGCTAGTAATCCAGCCCCGGGACTAGCGGGGCCAGATACGCAGTATTTT. Residues: CSASNPAPGLAGPDTQYF.

The chain is built from TRBV6-2 or TRBV6-3 and TRBJ2-1; a weak D match, TRBD2 (5 bases). The germline CDR1 and CDR2 sequences are MNHEY and SVGEGT. This CDR3 contains 13 residues. Trimming took off 1 base at V and 7 bases at J, with 8 bases between the two ends. The CDR3 spells CASSYLRENEQFF. Here the CDR3 DNA reads TGTGCCAGCAGTTACTTACGGGAAAATGAGCAGTTCTTC.

J is TRBJ1-2 and V is TRBV29-1, with D possibly TRBD1 on 5 matching bases. The V gene lost 1 base and the J gene lost 5 bases, with 11 bases spanning the gap. Germline loops: CDR1 SQVTM, CDR2 ANQGSEA. The length of the CDR3 is 13 residues. As DNA, the CDR3 is TGCAGCGTTGAAGTTTGGCAGGGATATGGCTACACCTTC. Its translation is CSVEVWQGYGYTF.

This chain connects TRBV27 to TRBJ2-1, with TRBD2 matching over 8 bases. Germline CDR1 is MNHEY and CDR2 is SMNVEV (reference sequence). V shed 5 bases and J 2 bases; nucleotides not matched to a gene: 5. The length of the CDR3 is 15 residues. CDR3 in amino acids: CASSPGTSTYNEQFF. Here the CDR3 DNA reads TGTGCCAGCAGTCCCGGGACTAGTACCTACAATGAGCAGTTCTTC.

The rearrangement joins TRBV5-8 to TRBJ1-1, with D perhaps matching TRBD1 (5 bases). Germline V gives CDR1 SGHTS, CDR2 YDEGEE. This CDR3 has 11 amino acids. Trimming removed 2 bases from V and 7 bases from J, with 6 bases in between. CDR3 amino acids: CASSLQDEAFF. DNA for the CDR3: TGTGCCAGCAGCTTACAGGATGAAGCTTTCTTT.

The CDR3 nucleotides are TGTGCCAGCAGCGTAGGGGGTACCACTGAAGCTTTCTTT. Amino acids: CASSVGGTTEAFF. The chain uses TRBV9 and TRBJ1-1, with unresolved D. The CDR3 totals 13 residues. Germline V gene lookup returns CDR1 SGDLS and CDR2 YYNGEE. Trimming left V 0 bases short and J 4 bases short, with 7 bases between.

This sequence joins TRBV7-2 and TRBJ2-2, with a weak D call TRBD1 (5 bases). V lost 0 bases to trimming and J lost 1 base, with 9 bases between them. Germline loops: CDR1 SGHTA, CDR2 FQGNSA. The CDR3 has 16 residues. In nucleotides, the CDR3 is TGTGCCAGCAGCTTAGCCGCTCAGGGGAACACCGGGGAGCTGTTTTTT. Translating it yields CASSLAAQGNTGELFF.

The V and J genes are TRBV5-6 and TRBJ1-5; 8 positions agree with TRBD1. The ends lost 1 base at V and 3 bases at J; junction bases unmatched: 3. The CDR3 runs to 15 residues. Looked up from germline, CDR1 is SGHDT and CDR2 is YYEEEE. This CDR3 is CASSLLQGDNQPQHF. CDR3 DNA: TGTGCCAGCAGCTTGTTACAGGGGGACAATCAGCCCCAGCATTTT.

The gene calls are TRBV2 and TRBJ1-3; tentatively, D is TRBD1 (6 bases). Trimming cost V 6 bases and J 1 base, with 13 bases left between them. The germline V gene has CDR1 SNHLY and CDR2 FYNNEI. The CDR3 runs 15 residues. CDR3 region: CASSLHRVSGNTIYF. DNA of the CDR3: TGTGCCAGCAGCCTCCACAGGGTTTCTGGAAACACCATATATTTT.

This clone has at least ten counts. The chain employs TRBV25-1 and TRBJ2-7, with D perhaps being TRBD1 or TRBD2 (5 bases each). CDR1 MGHDK and CDR2 SYGVNS come from the germline V gene. The CDR3 covers 15 residues. Between the trimmed V and J ends, which lost 2 bases and 3 bases, there was a span of 14 bases. The CDR3 sequence is CASSERGQDFYEQYF. In nucleotides, the CDR3 is TGTGCCAGCAGTGAACGGGGCCAGGACTTCTACGAGCAGTACTTC.